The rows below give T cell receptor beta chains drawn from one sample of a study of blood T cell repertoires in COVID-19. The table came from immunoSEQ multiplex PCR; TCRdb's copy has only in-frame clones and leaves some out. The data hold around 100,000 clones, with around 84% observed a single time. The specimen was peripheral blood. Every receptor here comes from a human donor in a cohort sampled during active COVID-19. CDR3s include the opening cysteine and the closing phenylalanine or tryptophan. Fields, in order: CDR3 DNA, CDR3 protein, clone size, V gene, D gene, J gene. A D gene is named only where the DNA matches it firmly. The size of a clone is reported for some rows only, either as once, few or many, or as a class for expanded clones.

CDR3nt: TGTGCCACCGATGACAGGGTCTCTGGAAACACCATATATTTT
CDR3aa: CATDDRVSGNTIYF
abundance: -
v_gene: TRBV24-1
d_gene: TRBD1
j_gene: TRBJ1-3

CDR3nt: TGTGCCAGCAGTTCCAACGGGGGTGGGTACGAGCAGTACTTC
CDR3aa: CASSSNGGGYEQYF
abundance: once
v_gene: TRBV27
d_gene: -
j_gene: TRBJ2-7

CDR3nt: TGTGCCAGCAGTTACTCGTCGGGGGATTCACCCCTCCACTTT
CDR3aa: CASSYSSGDSPLHF
abundance: few
v_gene: TRBV6-2/TRBV6-3
d_gene: -
j_gene: TRBJ1-6

CDR3nt: TGTGCCAACAACCTCGGGACAGGGAGGATGAACACTGAAGCTTTCTTT
CDR3aa: CANNLGTGRMNTEAFF
abundance: -
v_gene: TRBV2
d_gene: TRBD1
j_gene: TRBJ1-1

CDR3nt: TGTGCCAGCAGTGCCTGGGGACAGGGGGCTGGCGGGGAAAAACTGTTTTTT
CDR3aa: CASSAWGQGAGGEKLFF
abundance: -
v_gene: TRBV25-1
d_gene: TRBD1
j_gene: TRBJ1-4

CDR3nt: TGCGCCAGCAGCTGGAAGGGGGACACTGAAGCTTTCTTT
CDR3aa: CASSWKGDTEAFF
abundance: -
v_gene: TRBV5-1
d_gene: -
j_gene: TRBJ1-1

CDR3nt: TGTGCCAGCAGCTTAGTTGCGGGGGGTTCGGGTGAGCAGTTCTTC
CDR3aa: CASSLVAGGSGEQFF
abundance: -
v_gene: TRBV11-2
d_gene: TRBD2
j_gene: TRBJ2-1

CDR3nt: TGTGCCAGCAGCTCCAGGGTGGACAGGGGCTACGAGCAGTACTTC
CDR3aa: CASSSRVDRGYEQYF
abundance: -
v_gene: TRBV7-6
d_gene: TRBD1
j_gene: TRBJ2-7

CDR3nt: TGTGCCAGTAGTGGAAATGGGGGCGATACGCAGTATTTT
CDR3aa: CASSGNGGDTQYF
abundance: once
v_gene: TRBV19
d_gene: -
j_gene: TRBJ2-3

CDR3nt: TGTGCCAGCAGTGAGTCTAGAGGCCGAGAGACCCAGTACTTC
CDR3aa: CASSESRGRETQYF
abundance: -
v_gene: TRBV6-2/TRBV6-3
d_gene: -
j_gene: TRBJ2-5

CDR3nt: TGTGCCAGTAGTACAACAGGGGACACTGAAGCTTTCTTT
CDR3aa: CASSTTGDTEAFF
abundance: few
v_gene: TRBV19
d_gene: TRBD1
j_gene: TRBJ1-1

CDR3nt: TGTGCCAGCAGCCCCACGACTATCCGGGACAATGAGCAGTTCTTC
CDR3aa: CASSPTTIRDNEQFF
abundance: -
v_gene: TRBV9
d_gene: -
j_gene: TRBJ2-1

CDR3nt: TGTGCCAGCAGCCCGGACATTCAGCCTAACTATGGCTACACCTTC
CDR3aa: CASSPDIQPNYGYTF
abundance: -
v_gene: TRBV5-5
d_gene: -
j_gene: TRBJ1-2

CDR3nt: TGTGCCAGCAGCCCAGACCAGGGCCAGCCCCAGCATTTT
CDR3aa: CASSPDQGQPQHF
abundance: -
v_gene: TRBV28
d_gene: -
j_gene: TRBJ1-5

CDR3nt: TGTGCCAGCAGCACCGTTCCAGGGGGCGAGAATTCACCCCTCCACTTT
CDR3aa: CASSTVPGGENSPLHF
abundance: -
v_gene: TRBV7-2
d_gene: TRBD1
j_gene: TRBJ1-6

CDR3nt: TGTGCCAGCAGCCCCTTTGGGGGGGTTTCCTACAATGAGCAGTTCTTC
CDR3aa: CASSPFGGVSYNEQFF
abundance: -
v_gene: TRBV11-1
d_gene: TRBD2
j_gene: TRBJ2-1

CDR3nt: TGTGCCAGCAGTCCGAGACGGAGTAGCGGGGGGGCCGGAGAGACCCAGTACTTC
CDR3aa: CASSPRRSSGGAGETQYF
abundance: -
v_gene: TRBV6-2/TRBV6-3
d_gene: TRBD2
j_gene: TRBJ2-5

CDR3nt: TGCGCCAGCTCTAAAGGACTCCTTTATGAAAAACTGTTTTTT
CDR3aa: CASSKGLLYEKLFF
abundance: -
v_gene: TRBV5-1
d_gene: -
j_gene: TRBJ1-4

CDR3nt: TGTGCCAGCAGCGCTCTGGCGGGGGCCTCCTACAATGAGCAGTTCTTC
CDR3aa: CASSALAGASYNEQFF
abundance: -
v_gene: TRBV9
d_gene: -
j_gene: TRBJ2-1

CDR3nt: TGTGCCAGCAGCTTAGCAGGCAGGGGTGATGGCTACACCTTC
CDR3aa: CASSLAGRGDGYTF
abundance: -
v_gene: TRBV11-2
d_gene: -
j_gene: TRBJ1-2

CDR3nt: TGTGCCAGCAGGGAGGCTTGGGACTATGGCTACACCTTC
CDR3aa: CASREAWDYGYTF
abundance: -
v_gene: TRBV6-5
d_gene: -
j_gene: TRBJ1-2

CDR3nt: TGTGCCAGCTCACCAACTACAGCGGGGAACTATGGCTACACCTTC
CDR3aa: CASSPTTAGNYGYTF
abundance: once
v_gene: TRBV18
d_gene: -
j_gene: TRBJ1-2

CDR3nt: TGTGCCAGCAGTAAGGGGGGGACGGGCAATGAGCAGTTCTTC
CDR3aa: CASSKGGTGNEQFF
abundance: -
v_gene: TRBV28
d_gene: -
j_gene: TRBJ2-1

CDR3nt: TGTGCCATCAGTCCGACAGGGAATAATTCACCCCTCCACTTT
CDR3aa: CAISPTGNNSPLHF
abundance: -
v_gene: TRBV10-3
d_gene: TRBD1
j_gene: TRBJ1-6

CDR3nt: TGTGCCAGCTCACCTTCGACAGGGGCCTACGAGCAGTACTTC
CDR3aa: CASSPSTGAYEQYF
abundance: -
v_gene: TRBV18
d_gene: TRBD1
j_gene: TRBJ2-7

CDR3nt: TGTGCCAGCAGTACTTATAGGGGGAGAAACACTGAAGCTTTCTTT
CDR3aa: CASSTYRGRNTEAFF
abundance: -
v_gene: TRBV28
d_gene: -
j_gene: TRBJ1-1

CDR3nt: TGTGCCAGCAGCTTTTGGACAGGGAAGAACACCGGGGAGCTGTTTTTT
CDR3aa: CASSFWTGKNTGELFF
abundance: -
v_gene: TRBV5-6
d_gene: TRBD1
j_gene: TRBJ2-2

CDR3nt: TGTGCCAGCAGGCCCGGAGGTACAATATACGAGCAGTACTTC
CDR3aa: CASRPGGTIYEQYF
abundance: once
v_gene: TRBV7-8
d_gene: -
j_gene: TRBJ2-7

CDR3nt: TGCAGCGCTACTAGCGGGGGAGATACGCAGTATTTT
CDR3aa: CSATSGGDTQYF
abundance: once
v_gene: TRBV29-1
d_gene: TRBD2
j_gene: TRBJ2-3

CDR3nt: TGTGCCAGCAGGAAACCCGGGTCACCCCTCCACTTT
CDR3aa: CASRKPGSPLHF
abundance: -
v_gene: TRBV27
d_gene: -
j_gene: TRBJ1-6

CDR3nt: TGTGCCATCAGTGAGCCCCCGGGGGAGCAGTTCTTC
CDR3aa: CAISEPPGEQFF
abundance: -
v_gene: TRBV10-3
d_gene: -
j_gene: TRBJ2-1

CDR3nt: TGTGCCAGTAGTATAAGTACAGGGGGCGGTCATCAGCCCCAGCATTTT
CDR3aa: CASSISTGGGHQPQHF
abundance: -
v_gene: TRBV19
d_gene: TRBD1
j_gene: TRBJ1-5

CDR3nt: TGCGCCAGCAGTCCCGACAGGTATAGCAATCAGCCCCAGCATTTT
CDR3aa: CASSPDRYSNQPQHF
abundance: few
v_gene: TRBV4-3
d_gene: -
j_gene: TRBJ1-5

CDR3nt: TGTGCCAGCAGTTACGCATCCCAGGGGAACACTGAAGCTTTCTTT
CDR3aa: CASSYASQGNTEAFF
abundance: -
v_gene: TRBV6-5
d_gene: -
j_gene: TRBJ1-1

CDR3nt: TGTGCCAGCAGTTTATACGCAGGGATTCGAAATCAGCCCCAGCATTTT
CDR3aa: CASSLYAGIRNQPQHF
abundance: -
v_gene: TRBV27
d_gene: -
j_gene: TRBJ1-5

CDR3nt: TGTGCCAGCAGCCAAGGACTAGCGGGGGGTGAGACCCAGTACTTC
CDR3aa: CASSQGLAGGETQYF
abundance: many
v_gene: TRBV3-1/TRBV3-2
d_gene: TRBD2
j_gene: TRBJ2-5

CDR3nt: TGTGCCAGTTCAAGGCTAGCCTACAATGAGCAGTTCTTC
CDR3aa: CASSRLAYNEQFF
abundance: -
v_gene: TRBV28
d_gene: -
j_gene: TRBJ2-1

CDR3nt: TGTGCCAGCAGCGTAGCTGGTGGGACAAACACCGGGGAGCTGTTTTTT
CDR3aa: CASSVAGGTNTGELFF
abundance: -
v_gene: TRBV9
d_gene: -
j_gene: TRBJ2-2

CDR3nt: TGTGCCACCAGCAGAGAAGGAGTAAACTACGAGCAGTACTTC
CDR3aa: CATSREGVNYEQYF
abundance: -
v_gene: TRBV15
d_gene: -
j_gene: TRBJ2-7

CDR3nt: TGCGCCAGCAGCCCGCGACAGGGGGTCGGTCGCAATGAGCAGTTCTTC
CDR3aa: CASSPRQGVGRNEQFF
abundance: -
v_gene: TRBV5-1
d_gene: TRBD1
j_gene: TRBJ2-1

CDR3nt: TGTGCCAGCTTAGAACAGGTTTATAGCAATCAGCCCCAGCATTTT
CDR3aa: CASLEQVYSNQPQHF
abundance: -
v_gene: TRBV6-5
d_gene: -
j_gene: TRBJ1-5

CDR3nt: TGTGCCAGCAGCTTAGGGACTAGCGGGGGGGCCACCACAGATACGCAGTATTTT
CDR3aa: CASSLGTSGGATTDTQYF
abundance: once
v_gene: TRBV11-3
d_gene: TRBD2
j_gene: TRBJ2-3

CDR3nt: TGTGCCAGCAGTCCCCGACAGGGGATCTACAATGAGCAGTTCTTC
CDR3aa: CASSPRQGIYNEQFF
abundance: -
v_gene: TRBV6-2/TRBV6-3
d_gene: TRBD1
j_gene: TRBJ2-1

CDR3nt: TGTGCCAGCATTAGGACTAGTTCCTACAATGAGCAGTTCTTC
CDR3aa: CASIRTSSYNEQFF
abundance: -
v_gene: TRBV2
d_gene: TRBD2
j_gene: TRBJ2-1

CDR3nt: TGTGCCAGCAGCCAAGGGGCAGGATGGAATCAGCCCCAGCATTTT
CDR3aa: CASSQGAGWNQPQHF
abundance: once
v_gene: TRBV3-1/TRBV3-2
d_gene: -
j_gene: TRBJ1-5

CDR3nt: TGTGCCAGCAGCCGGACAGGGGGGAGAAGCGGCTACACCTTC
CDR3aa: CASSRTGGRSGYTF
abundance: -
v_gene: TRBV3-1/TRBV3-2
d_gene: TRBD1
j_gene: TRBJ1-2

CDR3nt: TGCGCCAGCAGCCAAGGTGCGGGAACCTCTGGAAACACCATATATTTT
CDR3aa: CASSQGAGTSGNTIYF
abundance: -
v_gene: TRBV5-1
d_gene: -
j_gene: TRBJ1-3

CDR3nt: TGTGCCAGCAGCCTTAGCGGGACTACCTACAATGAGCAGTTCTTC
CDR3aa: CASSLSGTTYNEQFF
abundance: -
v_gene: TRBV7-3
d_gene: TRBD2
j_gene: TRBJ2-1

CDR3nt: TGTGCCAGCAGCCGAGAACAGGGGGCGGCCGGGGAGCTGTTTTTT
CDR3aa: CASSREQGAAGELFF
abundance: -
v_gene: TRBV7-6
d_gene: TRBD1
j_gene: TRBJ2-2

CDR3nt: TGTGCCAGCAGCTTACTAGCGTCCTCCTACGAGCAGTACTTC
CDR3aa: CASSLLASSYEQYF
abundance: -
v_gene: TRBV7-2
d_gene: -
j_gene: TRBJ2-7

CDR3nt: TGTGCCATCAGTGAACTAGACTCAACCTACGAGCAGTACTTC
CDR3aa: CAISELDSTYEQYF
abundance: -
v_gene: TRBV10-3
d_gene: -
j_gene: TRBJ2-7

CDR3nt: TGTGCCAGCTCACCAACGGATTCCCGGGATAGCAATCAGCCCCAGCATTTT
CDR3aa: CASSPTDSRDSNQPQHF
abundance: -
v_gene: TRBV18
d_gene: -
j_gene: TRBJ1-5

CDR3nt: TGTGCCAGCAGCCCCGGTGGAGTATATGCGAACACCGGGGAGCTGTTTTTT
CDR3aa: CASSPGGVYANTGELFF
abundance: -
v_gene: TRBV11-2
d_gene: -
j_gene: TRBJ2-2

CDR3nt: TGTGCCAGCAGCTTAGACGGACAGGGAATCTATGGCTACACCTTC
CDR3aa: CASSLDGQGIYGYTF
abundance: -
v_gene: TRBV7-2
d_gene: TRBD1
j_gene: TRBJ1-2

CDR3nt: TGTGCCAGCAGTCGCAAAAGTCAGGGGACCTATGGCTACACCTTC
CDR3aa: CASSRKSQGTYGYTF
abundance: few
v_gene: TRBV6-5
d_gene: -
j_gene: TRBJ1-2

CDR3nt: TGTGCCAGCAGCCAATCTAGCGGGGGGCGGTACCGAGAGACCCAGTACTTC
CDR3aa: CASSQSSGGRYRETQYF
abundance: -
v_gene: TRBV7-7
d_gene: TRBD2
j_gene: TRBJ2-5

CDR3nt: TGTGCCAGCAGCTTTAACGGCCCCACGGGGTCACCCCTCCACTTT
CDR3aa: CASSFNGPTGSPLHF
abundance: few
v_gene: TRBV11-1
d_gene: -
j_gene: TRBJ1-6

CDR3nt: TGTGCCAGCAGCCAAGAGGCAACCAAGAACACTGAAGCTTTCTTT
CDR3aa: CASSQEATKNTEAFF
abundance: -
v_gene: TRBV3-1/TRBV3-2
d_gene: -
j_gene: TRBJ1-1

CDR3nt: TGTGCCAGCAGCTTAGAGCGGGAAGAGACCCAGTACTTC
CDR3aa: CASSLEREETQYF
abundance: -
v_gene: TRBV7-2
d_gene: -
j_gene: TRBJ2-5

CDR3nt: TGTGCCTGGGACGACAGGGGGCCTTACAATGAGCAGTTCTTC
CDR3aa: CAWDDRGPYNEQFF
abundance: -
v_gene: TRBV30
d_gene: TRBD1
j_gene: TRBJ2-1